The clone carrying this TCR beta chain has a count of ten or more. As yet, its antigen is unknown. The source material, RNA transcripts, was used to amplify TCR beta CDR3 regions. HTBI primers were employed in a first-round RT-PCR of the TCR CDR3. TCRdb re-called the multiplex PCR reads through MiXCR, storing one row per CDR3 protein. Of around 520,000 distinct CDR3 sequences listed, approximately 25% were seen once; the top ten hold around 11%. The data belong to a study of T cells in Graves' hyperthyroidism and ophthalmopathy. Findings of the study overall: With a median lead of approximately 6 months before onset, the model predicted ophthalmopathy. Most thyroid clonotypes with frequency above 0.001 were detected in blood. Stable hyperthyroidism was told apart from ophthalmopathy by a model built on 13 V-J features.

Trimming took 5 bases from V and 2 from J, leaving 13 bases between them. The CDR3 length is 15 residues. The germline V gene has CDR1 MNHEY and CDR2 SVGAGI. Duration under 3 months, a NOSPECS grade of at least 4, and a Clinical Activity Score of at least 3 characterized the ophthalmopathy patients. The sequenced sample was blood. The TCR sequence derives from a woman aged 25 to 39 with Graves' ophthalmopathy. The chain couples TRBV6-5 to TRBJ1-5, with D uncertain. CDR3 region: CASSPRAARNQPQHF. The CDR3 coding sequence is TGTGCCAGCAGTCCAAGGGCCGCTCGCAATCAGCCCCAGCATTTT.